This entry lists 30 T cell receptor beta chains sequenced from one sample in a study of T cell changes during pregnancy in multiple sclerosis (dated by TCRdb to 2018 to 2020). The library was generated by the immunoSEQ multiplex PCR assay. Drawn from immuneACCESS, this table holds only the in-frame rearrangements with V and J called that TCRdb kept. Clones are partly lost; checked studies trace under half to an unresolved V gene and leave the rest unexplained. This sample is represented by more than 55,000 clones; around 94% of them were singletons. The ten largest make up about 2.6% of the sample. The sample in question was CD8+ T cells from peripheral blood mononuclear cells, obtained after pregnancy. These receptors all stem from a female donor with multiple sclerosis, enrolled in a pregnancy study.

The chain is built from TRBV10-3 and TRBJ2-2; 8 bases are shared with TRBD1. With 10 bases clipped from V and 1 base from J, the junction kept 2 bases outside the gene matches. CDR3 length: 13 residues. Germline-derived CDR1 and CDR2 are ENHRY and SYGVKD. The CDR3 nucleotides are TGTGCCACCGGGACAGGGAACACCGGGGAGCTGTTTTTT. This encodes CATGTGNTGELFF.

This sequence joins TRBV10-3 and TRBJ2-5; possibly TRBD2 for D (6 bases). Between the trimmed V and J ends, which lost 8 bases and 4 bases, there was a span of 14 bases. CDR3 size: 13 residues. Per germline, CDR1 ENHRY and CDR2 SYGVKD. CDR3 region: CAIWAGNPETQYF. Here the CDR3 DNA reads TGTGCCATCTGGGCGGGAAACCCAGAGACCCAGTACTTC.

The chain couples TRBV29-1 to TRBJ2-7; TRBD1 aligns across 7 bases. The J segment lost 3 bases and the V segment lost 2 bases, leaving 4 bases of the junction unmatched. The CDR3 extends over 13 amino acids. CDR1 is SQVTM and CDR2 is ANQGSEA in the germline V gene. CDR3 sequence: CSVEKGASYEQYF. CDR3 DNA: TGCAGCGTTGAAAAGGGGGCGAGCTACGAGCAGTACTTC.

The CDR3 region has the DNA TGTGCCACCAGCGAACAGGGGGTCAATCAGCCCCAGCATTTT. The encoded protein is CATSEQGVNQPQHF. The chain couples TRBV15 to TRBJ1-5, with 8 bases identical to TRBD1. This CDR3 is built from 14 residues. Looked up from germline, CDR1 is LNHNV and CDR2 is YYDKDF (reference sequence). V shed 5 bases, J shed 3 bases, and the junction held 3 bases outside the gene matches.

This chain joins TRBV27 and TRBJ2-1; maybe TRBD1 (7 bases). V was pared by 7 bases and J by 9 bases, with 13 bases between. Germline CDR1 and CDR2: MNHEY and SMNVEV (reference sequence). This CDR3 has 12 amino acids. CDR3 bases: TGTGCCAGCAAGGAGGGGGCGAGTGAGCAGTTCTTC. Protein sequence: CASKEGASEQFF.

This chain links TRBV29-1 with TRBJ1-2, with 8 positions matching TRBD1. CDR1 and CDR2 (germline): SQVTM, ANQGSEA. CDR3 size: 14 residues. With 1 base clipped from V and 3 bases from J, the junction kept 4 bases outside the gene matches. In DNA, the CDR3 is TGCAGCGTTGAAGCCCAGGGACAGGACTATGGCTACACCTTC. This encodes CSVEAQGQDYGYTF.

The chain links TRBV2 to TRBJ2-7, with TRBD1 matching 9 bases. Germline V gene data show CDR1 as SNHLY and CDR2 as FYNNEI. The V and J ends lost 8 bases and 4 bases, in that order; junction bases with no gene match: 3. This CDR3 spans 12 amino acids. The CDR3 region has the DNA TGTGCCAGCCGGGACAGGGTTTACGAGCAGTACTTC. Its translation: CASRDRVYEQYF.

The chain has TRBV9 and TRBJ2-7; D gene unclear. The CDR3 contains 11 residues. The V gene's germline CDR1 is SGDLS and CDR2 YYNGEE. The V end was cut by 2 bases, the J end by 5 bases, with 5 bases between. The CDR3 DNA reads TGTGCCAGCAGCGTGGGCCACGAGCAGTACTTC. Its translation is CASSVGHEQYF.

This chain uses TRBV29-1 with TRBJ2-7; TRBD1 matches at 7 bases. The CDR3 runs to 14 residues. Trimming took 6 bases from V and 2 from J; bases not matched to a gene: 10. Germline lookup yields CDR1 SQVTM and CDR2 ANQGSEA. In DNA, the CDR3 is TGCAGCGTGACGGACAGGAGCAGGACCTACGAGCAGTACTTC. This encodes CSVTDRSRTYEQYF.

This clone was picked up one time. The chain combines TRBV7-2 with TRBJ1-2, with a possible D match to TRBD1 (5 bases). V was clipped by 4 bases and J by 8 bases, with 20 bases between them. The CDR3 has 15 amino acids. Germline CDR1 SGHTA, CDR2 FQGNSA. The DNA for the CDR3 is TGTGCCAGCAGCTCAAGACTAGGGGAGGAGGAAGGCTACACCTTC. This translates into CASSSRLGEEEGYTF.

This clone was recorded once. This chain connects TRBV13 to TRBJ2-3; D unresolved. V lost 0 bases, J lost 0 bases, and 10 bases lay in between. CDR1 is PRHDT and CDR2 is FYEKMQ in the germline V gene (reference sequence). This CDR3 spans 16 amino acids. This chain's CDR3 is CASSLGRLTSTDTQYF. CDR3 in DNA: TGTGCCAGCAGCTTAGGACGGCTGACTAGCACAGATACGCAGTATTTT.

The J gene is TRBJ2-7, the V gene TRBV7-2; D is perhaps TRBD2 (6 bases). Germline CDR1 is SGHTA and CDR2 is FQGNSA. The CDR3 is 16 residues long. Trimming took 1 base from V and 3 from J, leaving 16 bases between them. CDR3 nucleotide sequence: TGTGCCAGCAGCTTAGTTAGGGGCGGGATGGGCTACGAGCAGTACTTC. It yields the protein CASSLVRGGMGYEQYF.

The chain couples TRBV5-1 to TRBJ1-2; 7 nucleotides line up with TRBD1. Germline lookup yields CDR1 SGHRS and CDR2 YFSETQ. With V trimmed by 6 bases and J by 6 bases, 14 bases remained unmatched. CDR3 length: 15 residues. The CDR3 coding sequence is TGCGCCAGCAAGGATTTCCCGGGACAGTTAAATGGCTACACCTTC. Translation: CASKDFPGQLNGYTF.

This CDR3 reads CASSLGGRALDTQYF. The CDR3 DNA follows: TGTGCCAGCAGTTTGGGCGGGAGGGCCTTAGATACGCAGTATTTT. V gene TRBV6-5 combines with J gene TRBJ2-3, with 9 bases fitting TRBD2. The V and J ends lost 4 bases and 5 bases, in that order; junction bases with no gene match: 7. This CDR3 has 15 residues. CDR1 and CDR2 from the germline V gene are MNHEY and SVGAGI.

This clone came up once. The rearrangement joins TRBV15 to TRBJ1-2; maybe TRBD1 (6 bases). The CDR3 runs 14 residues. V was pared by 4 bases and J by 8 bases, with 17 bases between. CDR1 and CDR2 (germline): LNHNV, YYDKDF (reference sequence). The CDR3 region is CATSTLTGMGGYTF. CDR3 DNA sequence: TGTGCCACCAGCACTTTAACAGGGATGGGCGGCTACACCTTC.

The chain carries TRBV29-1 and TRBJ2-7; 8 bases are a match to TRBD1. CDR1 is SQVTM, CDR2 ANQGSEA, per germline. The V segment lost 5 bases and the J segment 5 bases; nucleotides outside the gene matches: 8. The CDR3 consists of 13 residues. The CDR3, as DNA: TGCAGCGTTTCCGGGACAGGCCGGGACGAGCAGTACTTC. It translates to CSVSGTGRDEQYF.

This chain links TRBV7-3 with TRBJ1-2, with unresolved D. Per germline, CDR1 SGHTA and CDR2 FQGTGA. Between the trimmed V and J ends, which lost 1 base and 2 bases, there was a span of 11 bases. This CDR3 region has 15 residues. CDR3 nucleotides: TGTGCCAGCAGCTTAATGGCGGGGATGAACTATGGCTACACCTTC. Translated: CASSLMAGMNYGYTF.

The chain employs TRBV29-1 and TRBJ1-3; 7 bases match TRBD1. From germline, CDR1 is SQVTM and CDR2 ANQGSEA. This CDR3 region has 12 residues. V trimming: 6 bases; J trimming: 8 bases; junction bases outside the gene matches: 7. The CDR3 sequence is CSVETGWDTIYF. The CDR3 DNA reads TGCAGCGTAGAGACAGGGTGGGACACCATATATTTT.

The chain combines TRBV21-1 with TRBJ2-1; the D call TRBD2 from the table was never checked on the DNA. TRBV21-1 is a listed pseudogene. There are 16 residues in the CDR3. The DNA of the CDR3 is TGTGCCAGCAGCTTATCCTTCGGGCCCATGGGGGGTGAGCAGTTCTTC. As protein: CASSLSFGPMGGEQFF.

This chain links TRBV28 with TRBJ2-1; the D gene is possibly TRBD2 (6 bases). Trimming left V 10 bases short and J 0 bases short, with 22 bases between. Germline CDR1 and CDR2: MDHEN and SYDVKM. The CDR3 extends over 17 amino acids. The CDR3 reads CATSKGLAAASYNEQFF. The CDR3 bases are TGTGCCACCTCTAAGGGATTAGCGGCCGCCTCCTACAATGAGCAGTTCTTC.

This chain links TRBV19 with TRBJ2-7, with 7 bases that match TRBD2. Germline trimming cut 7 bases from V and 2 bases from J; bases unmatched to any gene: 11. This CDR3 spans 15 amino acids. The germline gives CDR1 LNHDA, CDR2 SQIVND (reference sequence). The CDR3 loop reads CASTHSWGGTYEQYF. CDR3 coding DNA: TGTGCCAGTACCCATAGCTGGGGGGGGACCTACGAGCAGTACTTC.

This chain uses TRBV11-2 with TRBJ2-7; 12 nucleotides line up with TRBD2. From germline, CDR1 is SGHAT and CDR2 FQNNGV. V was pared by 0 bases and J by 2 bases, with 2 bases of the junction left unmatched. This CDR3 has 16 amino acids. CDR3 loop: CASSLELAGGTYEQYF. The CDR3 DNA is TGTGCCAGCAGCTTAGAACTAGCGGGAGGTACCTACGAGCAGTACTTC. Using reference TRBV11-2 and TRBJ2-7 for the parts outside the CDR3, the full variable domain is EAGVAQSPRYKIIEKRQSVAFWCNPISGHATLYWYQQILGQGPKLLIQFQNNGVVDDSQLPKDRFSAERLKGVDSTLKIQPAKLEDSAVYLCASSLELAGGTYEQYFGPGTRLTVT.

The chain has TRBV5-1 and TRBJ2-5; possibly TRBD2 for D (7 bases). The germline V gene encodes CDR1 SGHRS and CDR2 YFSETQ. V gave up 1 base and J gave up 4 bases, with 14 bases separating them. The CDR3 covers 15 residues. Written as DNA, the CDR3 is TGCGCCAGCAGCTTGAGGGGGGGAGGTCGAGAGACCCAGTACTTC. It codes for CASSLRGGGRETQYF.

The chain carries TRBV7-9 and TRBJ2-6; 12 bases map to TRBD1. The CDR3 runs to 18 residues. V shed 4 bases and J 0 bases; nucleotides not matched to a gene: 4. Germline V lookup: CDR1 SEHNR, CDR2 FQNEAQ (reference sequence). CDR3 DNA sequence: TGTGCCAGCAGCTCCGGGACAGGGGGCTTCTCTGGGGCCAACGTCCTGACTTTC. As protein: CASSSGTGGFSGANVLTF.

This chain connects TRBV6-6 to TRBJ1-5; possible D gene TRBD1, 5 bases. This CDR3 spans 11 amino acids. With 11 bases removed from V and 1 base from J, the gap between germline ends came to 6 bases. CDR1 is MNHNY, CDR2 SVGAGI, per germline (reference sequence). CDR3: CASGSNQPQHF. Written as DNA, the CDR3 is TGTGCCTCAGGGAGCAATCAGCCCCAGCATTTT.

The chain couples TRBV6-1 to TRBJ2-5; perhaps TRBD2 as D (6 bases). The germline V and J ends were trimmed by 7 bases and 4 bases, with 16 bases remaining between them. CDR3 length: 14 amino acids. From germline, CDR1 is MNHNS and CDR2 SASEGT. The CDR3 sequence is CASNDPGGRETQYF. CDR3 in DNA: TGTGCCAGCAACGACCCTGGGGGGAGAGAGACCCAGTACTTC.

This clone was observed a single time. V gene TRBV28 combines with J gene TRBJ2-1; TRBD2 is a possible D gene (6 bases). CDR1 MDHEN and CDR2 SYDVKM come from the germline V gene. V lost 5 bases and J lost 0, with 11 bases in between. The CDR3 contains 15 residues. The CDR3 DNA follows: TGTGCCAGCAGTGGAGGGACCAGCTCCTACAATGAGCAGTTCTTC. Protein sequence: CASSGGTSSYNEQFF.

The chain links TRBV6-5 to TRBJ2-1; possible D gene TRBD1, 5 bases. CDR1 and CDR2 (germline): MNHEY, SVGAGI. CDR3 length equals 13 residues. V shed 2 bases and J shed 8 bases, with 10 bases lying between them. CDR3 DNA: TGTGCCAGCAGTTACACAGGTCGGCATGAGCAGTTCTTC. It specifies CASSYTGRHEQFF.

This clone has more than one count but fewer than ten. The rearrangement links TRBV5-3 to TRBJ1-2; TRBD1 aligns across 7 bases. TRBV5-3 falls under the ORF class, with uncertain function. V was clipped by 1 base and J by 0 bases; unmatched bases: 12. The CDR3 is made up of 18 amino acids. CDR3: CARSLSGAGGRTNYGYTF. As DNA, the CDR3 is TGTGCCAGAAGCTTGTCGGGGGCAGGGGGGCGAACTAACTATGGCTACACCTTC.

The gene calls are TRBV4-1 and TRBJ2-1; unclear D gene. Deletions cut 1 base from V and 0 bases from J, with 4 bases between. CDR3 length: 14 residues. Germline V gene sequence: CDR1 MGHRA, CDR2 YSYEKL. The DNA for the CDR3 is TGCGCCAGCAGCCAAGGGAGCTCCTACAATGAGCAGTTCTTC. This sequence encodes CASSQGSSYNEQFF.